This T cell receptor beta chain was profiled in a study of blood T cell repertoires in COVID-19. The CDR3 spans 16 residues. V was pared by 0 bases and J by 2 bases, with 11 bases between. Looked up from germline, CDR1 is LNHNV and CDR2 is YYDKDF (reference sequence). Produced via immunoSEQ multiplex PCR; TCRdb's table is partial and in-frame only. This sample has about 110,000 clones, with about three quarters found just once. Sample: peripheral blood. The chain uses TRBV15 and TRBJ1-3; perhaps TRBD1 as D (5 bases). This clonotype was obtained from a woman between 40 and 55 years old with acute or convalescent COVID-19. The DNA for the CDR3 is TGTGCCACCAGCAGAGATAGGGGAGGGGCTGGAAACACCATATATTTT. This encodes CATSRDRGGAGNTIYF.